This T cell receptor beta chain was documented in a study of blood T cell repertoires in COVID-19. Study-level background: Samples taken during acute and convalescent COVID-19 were collected in the United States, Italy and Spain. The analysed material was cDNA or gDNA that came from T cells, B-cell-depleted T cells, or PBMCs.

Germline V gene sequence: CDR1 GTSNPN, CDR2 SVGIG (reference sequence). The CDR3 contains 14 residues. The V end lost 3 bases, the J end lost 8 bases, and 16 bases lay between the germline ends. Per the original methods: Estimates of nucleated cell counts were drawn from the amplification of reference gene primers. Profiling relied on immunoSEQ multiplex PCR, and the TCRdb table lists in-frame clones only, not all of them. The V and J calls and clone size were taken over from that table, and D and trimming were inferred from the DNA. The sample has roughly 170,000 clones; almost 80% are singletons. V and J are TRBV30 and TRBJ1-4; D is ambiguous. The receptor comes from a woman in her 70s with acute or convalescent COVID-19. Sample: peripheral blood. The CDR3 loop reads CAWSETKTGEKLFF. DNA for the CDR3: TGTGCCTGGAGCGAAACTAAAACCGGGGAAAAACTGTTTTTT.